The rows below give T cell receptor beta chains drawn from one sample of a study of blood T cell repertoires in COVID-19. This table comes from immunoSEQ multiplex PCR, and its TCRdb copy is limited to in-frame clones, with some not included. The sample carries roughly 350,000 clones, more than 90% recorded once. The source material was PBMCs or T cells enriched from blood (not recorded which). These receptors were collected from a young woman who had recovered from COVID-19. Both conserved end residues are part of each CDR3. The D gene is left open where the match is weak. Clone size is shown for a subset of rows, as once, few, many or a class of expanded clone.

J gene | V gene | clone size | CDR3 length | D gene | CDR3 protein | CDR3 DNA
TRBJ2-6 | TRBV29-1 | NA | 14 | NA | CSVTPGGGANVLTF | TGCAGCGTTACCCCCGGTGGTGGGGCCAACGTCCTGACTTTC
TRBJ2-3 | TRBV19 | NA | 17 | TRBD2 | CASSIDWLAGGTDTQYF | TGTGCCAGTAGTATAGATTGGCTAGCGGGGGGCACAGATACGCAGTATTTT
TRBJ1-1 | TRBV28 | NA | 15 | NA | CASWAPGGGNTEAFF | TGTGCCAGCTGGGCTCCCGGGGGGGGGAACACTGAAGCTTTCTTT
TRBJ2-7 | TRBV2 | NA | 12 | NA | CASSVQVYEQYF | TGTGCCAGCAGTGTTCAGGTCTACGAGCAGTACTTC
TRBJ1-6 | TRBV21-1 | NA | 19 | NA | CASSKSGGLIVLYNSPLHF | TGTGCCAGCAGCAAAAGCGGGGGGCTGATAGTCCTCTATAATTCACCCCTCCACTTT
TRBJ1-2 | TRBV7-2 | NA | 14 | NA | CASSLANTGYGYTF | TGTGCCAGCAGCTTAGCGAACACAGGCTATGGCTACACCTTC
TRBJ2-7 | TRBV5-4 | NA | 15 | NA | CASSSSGAGAYEQYF | TGTGCCAGCAGCTCCTCAGGGGCAGGAGCCTACGAGCAGTACTTC
TRBJ2-3 | TRBV24-1 | NA | 17 | TRBD2 | CATSDYPTSGSTDTQYF | TGTGCCACCAGTGACTACCCGACTAGCGGGAGCACAGATACGCAGTATTTT
TRBJ2-3 | TRBV10-3 | NA | 11 | NA | CAIGATDTQYF | TGTGCCATCGGGGCCACAGATACGCAGTATTTT
TRBJ2-7 | TRBV28 | NA | 15 | TRBD2 | CASSTTSGGTYEQYF | TGTGCCAGCAGTACGACTAGCGGGGGGACCTACGAGCAGTACTTC
TRBJ2-1 | TRBV7-9 | few | 15 | TRBD1 | CASSTGGGSYNEQFF | TGTGCCAGCAGTACAGGGGGCGGATCCTACAATGAGCAGTTCTTC
TRBJ1-2 | TRBV4-3 | NA | 15 | NA | CASSQGAGGNYGYTF | TGCGCCAGCAGCCAAGGGGCAGGAGGGAACTATGGCTACACCTTC
TRBJ1-2 | TRBV6-4 | NA | 14 | TRBD1 | CASSPTGTGGDYTF | TGTGCCAGCAGTCCCACCGGGACAGGGGGCGACTACACCTTC
TRBJ2-7 | TRBV20-1 | NA | 8 | NA | CSPAEQYF | TGCAGTCCAGCGGAGCAGTACTTC
TRBJ2-7 | TRBV29-1 | NA | 14 | TRBD2 | CSVELAGTHYEQYF | TGCAGCGTTGAACTAGCGGGGACCCACTACGAGCAGTACTTC
TRBJ1-5 | TRBV19 | NA | 13 | TRBD1 | CASSRGQATPQHF | TGTGCCAGTAGTAGGGGACAGGCCACACCCCAGCATTTT
TRBJ2-1 | TRBV7-2 | NA | 14 | TRBD2 | CASSLGLGTNEQFF | TGTGCCAGCAGCCTCGGACTAGGAACCAATGAGCAGTTCTTC
TRBJ1-2 | TRBV2 | NA | 12 | NA | CASSEYNYGYTF | TGTGCCAGCAGTGAATATAACTATGGCTACACCTTC
TRBJ2-2 | TRBV19 | NA | 15 | NA | CASTPKWRGTGELFF | TGTGCCAGTACCCCAAAGTGGAGGGGAACCGGGGAGCTGTTTTTT
TRBJ1-2 | TRBV2 | NA | 13 | TRBD1 | CARRDRVNYGYTF | TGTGCCAGACGGGACAGGGTTAACTATGGCTACACCTTC
TRBJ2-5 | TRBV7-9 | NA | 16 | NA | CASSKSPLGRRETQYF | TGTGCCAGCAGTAAAAGTCCGTTGGGCCGCCGGGAGACCCAGTACTTC
TRBJ1-2 | TRBV3-1/TRBV3-2 | NA | 14 | NA | CASSQAGGTYGYTF | TGTGCCAGCAGCCAGGCGGGCGGTACGTATGGCTACACCTTC
TRBJ1-1 | TRBV28 | NA | 13 | NA | CASSKDGGREAFF | TGTGCCAGCAGTAAAGACGGGGGGCGTGAAGCTTTCTTT
TRBJ1-3 | TRBV5-6 | NA | 15 | NA | CASSLRGGSGNTIYF | TGTGCCAGCAGCTTAAGGGGCGGCTCTGGAAACACCATATATTTT
TRBJ1-6 | TRBV20-1 | NA | 9 | NA | CSSSSPLHF | TGCAGTAGTAGTTCACCCCTCCACTTT
TRBJ2-7 | TRBV7-9 | once | 15 | TRBD2 | CASSLTSGNSYEQYF | TGTGCCAGCAGCCTCACTAGCGGGAACTCCTACGAGCAGTACTTC
TRBJ2-7 | TRBV7-8 | NA | 15 | TRBD1 | CASSFRRQGTYEQYF | TGTGCCAGCAGCTTTCGAAGACAGGGGACCTACGAGCAGTACTTC
TRBJ2-1 | TRBV9 | NA | 16 | TRBD2 | CASSVDPSGRGGEQFF | TGTGCCAGCAGCGTAGACCCTAGCGGGAGGGGGGGTGAGCAGTTCTTC
TRBJ2-7 | TRBV27 | NA | 16 | TRBD2 | CASSLMAGDLPYEQYF | TGTGCCAGCAGTTTAATGGCGGGGGACTTACCCTACGAGCAGTACTTC
TRBJ1-2 | TRBV3-1/TRBV3-2 | NA | 13 | NA | CASSQAGYSGYTF | TGTGCCAGCAGCCAAGCGGGGTACAGCGGCTACACCTTC
TRBJ2-1 | TRBV9 | NA | 16 | TRBD2 | CASSVRLAGQTNEQFF | TGTGCCAGCAGCGTACGACTAGCGGGACAGACAAATGAGCAGTTCTTC
TRBJ2-5 | TRBV28 | once | 13 | NA | CASSRYSQETQYF | TGTGCCAGCAGTCGATACAGCCAAGAGACCCAGTACTTC
TRBJ2-7 | TRBV7-8 | NA | 14 | TRBD1 | CASSFRERGLEQYF | TGTGCCAGCAGCTTCAGGGAAAGGGGGCTCGAGCAGTACTTC
TRBJ2-7 | TRBV19 | NA | 15 | NA | CASSHWGSSGYEQYF | TGTGCCAGTAGTCACTGGGGTAGTAGCGGATACGAGCAGTACTTC
TRBJ2-7 | TRBV3-1/TRBV3-2 | NA | 13 | NA | CASSQVGAYEQYF | TGTGCCAGCAGCCAAGTAGGGGCCTACGAGCAGTACTTC
TRBJ1-5 | TRBV28 | once | 16 | NA | CASSLPGHPGNQPQHF | TGTGCCAGCAGTTTGCCGGGACACCCTGGGAATCAGCCCCAGCATTTT
TRBJ1-4 | TRBV18 | NA | 13 | TRBD1 | CASSPGQDEKLFF | TGTGCCAGCTCACCCGGACAGGATGAAAAACTGTTTTTT
TRBJ2-1 | TRBV19 | NA | 12 | NA | CASSPGSYEQFF | TGTGCCAGTAGCCCAGGCTCCTATGAGCAGTTCTTC
TRBJ2-2 | TRBV6-2/TRBV6-3 | NA | 17 | TRBD2 | CASSYLAGKGNTGELFF | TGTGCCAGCAGTTACCTAGCGGGAAAGGGGAACACCGGGGAGCTGTTTTTT
TRBJ1-6 | TRBV5-1 | NA | 15 | NA | CASRVGVTANSPLHF | TGCGCCAGCCGAGTGGGTGTCACAGCTAATTCACCCCTCCACTTT
TRBJ1-5 | TRBV2 | NA | 15 | TRBD1 | CASSTGTGWYQPQHF | TGTGCCAGCAGCACCGGGACAGGGTGGTATCAGCCCCAGCATTTT
TRBJ1-5 | TRBV3-1/TRBV3-2 | NA | 12 | TRBD1 | CASSRQGQPQHF | TGTGCCAGCAGCCGACAGGGACAGCCCCAGCATTTT
TRBJ2-3 | TRBV7-2 | NA | 18 | TRBD2 | CASSLAVQLAGAADTQYF | TGTGCCAGCAGCTTAGCGGTTCAACTAGCGGGAGCGGCAGATACGCAGTATTTT
TRBJ1-5 | TRBV7-2 | few | 14 | NA | CASSLATVGQPQHF | TGTGCCAGCAGCTTAGCTACGGTTGGTCAGCCCCAGCATTTT
TRBJ2-3 | TRBV7-2 | NA | 14 | NA | CASSLAGGTDTQYF | TGTGCCAGCAGCTTAGCGGGGGGAACAGATACGCAGTATTTT
TRBJ1-2 | TRBV6-1 | NA | 13 | NA | CASSEVVGDGYTF | TGTGCCAGCAGTGAAGTGGTGGGCGATGGCTACACCTTC
TRBJ2-2 | TRBV2 | NA | 12 | NA | CASSERAGELFF | TGTGCCAGCAGCGAACGGGCCGGGGAGCTGTTTTTT
TRBJ2-7 | TRBV11-3 | NA | 14 | NA | CASSQQGEIYEQYF | TGTGCCAGCAGCCAGCAGGGTGAGATTTACGAGCAGTACTTC
TRBJ1-6 | TRBV28 | NA | 12 | NA | CASSEGWGVRHF | TGTGCCAGCAGTGAAGGGTGGGGGGTTCGGCACTTT
TRBJ1-1 | TRBV19 | NA | 14 | NA | CASNSERGNTEAFF | TGTGCCAGCAATTCCGAAAGAGGGAACACTGAAGCTTTCTTT
TRBJ2-7 | TRBV7-2 | NA | 17 | TRBD2 | CASSLFPGLASGGEQYF | TGTGCCAGCAGCCTATTCCCGGGACTAGCGTCCGGGGGGGAGCAGTACTTC
TRBJ1-1 | TRBV5-1 | NA | 14 | NA | CASSLSGGNTEAFF | TGCGCCAGCAGCCTGTCGGGGGGTAACACTGAAGCTTTCTTT
TRBJ2-1 | TRBV1 | NA | 10 | NA | CTSSPGRQFF | TGCACCAGCAGCCCAGGAAGGCAGTTCTTC
TRBJ2-7 | TRBV19 | NA | 15 | TRBD1 | CASSVGTGGWYEQYF | TGTGCCAGTAGTGTCGGGACAGGGGGTTGGTACGAGCAGTACTTC
TRBJ1-4 | TRBV19 | NA | 14 | NA | CASKPHREGEKLFF | TGTGCCAGCAAGCCGCACAGGGAGGGTGAAAAACTGTTTTTT
TRBJ2-7 | TRBV4-2 | NA | 14 | TRBD1 | CASSEQGEPYEQYF | TGTGCCAGCAGCGAACAGGGGGAACCCTACGAGCAGTACTTC
TRBJ1-5 | TRBV24-1 | NA | 13 | NA | CATGQGGNQPQHF | TGTGCCACCGGGCAGGGCGGAAATCAGCCCCAGCATTTT
TRBJ2-5 | TRBV9 | NA | 12 | NA | CASSANQETQYF | TGTGCCAGCAGCGCTAACCAAGAGACCCAGTACTTC
TRBJ2-7 | TRBV7-2 | NA | 13 | TRBD1 | CASSRLEGTGLYF | TGTGCCAGCAGCCGCCTGGAAGGGACAGGGCTTTACTTC
TRBJ2-1 | TRBV28 | NA | 14 | NA | CASSTSKTWNEQFF | TGTGCCAGCAGTACCTCTAAGACATGGAATGAGCAGTTCTTC